This is a list of T cell receptor beta chains from one sample in a study of long-term antiretroviral therapy in people with HIV. Here immunoSEQ multiplex PCR was the method, and the copy in TCRdb shows in-frame clones only, minus some. The profile shows more than 15,000 clones, 81% of them singletons. The sequencing here drew on unsorted PBMCs, taken approximately 1.3 years before starting antiretroviral therapy. The receptors stem from a man aged 30-40 years with HIV. Both conserved end residues are part of each CDR3. Each record gives: J gene, clone size, V gene, D gene, CDR3 DNA, CDR3 protein. The D gene is left open where the match is weak. For some rows the clone size is stated as once, few or many, or as a class when expanded; others skip it.

>TRBJ2-7|.|TRBV29-1|TRBD1
TGCAGCGTCGGCGGACAGGGGGGTCTTTACGAGCAGTACTTC
CSVGGQGGLYEQYF
>TRBJ1-2|.|TRBV5-4|TRBD1
TGTGCCAGCAGCTTGGGATTCGGACAGGCCGTTTGGGGCTACACCTTC
CASSLGFGQAVWGYTF
>TRBJ1-2|once|TRBV18|.
TGTGCCAGCTCACCGAACACGCTAGACTATGGCTACACCTTC
CASSPNTLDYGYTF
>TRBJ2-2|.|TRBV7-3|.
TGTGCCAGCAGCTCACGGGCTTCCGCGAACACCGGGGAGCTGTTTTTT
CASSSRASANTGELFF
>TRBJ2-3|.|TRBV6-6|.
TGTGCCAGCAGTCCTCATACCTCCGACGTAGGAGATACGCAGTATTTT
CASSPHTSDVGDTQYF
>TRBJ1-1|.|TRBV6-6|.
TGTGCCACTAGGTGGGGGGGGAACACTGAAGCTTTCTTT
CATRWGGNTEAFF
>TRBJ2-5|.|TRBV5-4|.
TGTGCCAGCAGCCCATCTAGCGCACAAGAGACCCAGTACTTC
CASSPSSAQETQYF
>TRBJ1-3|.|TRBV5-1|.
TGCGCCAGCAGCCCTGTCTATGGAAACACCATATATTTT
CASSPVYGNTIYF
>TRBJ2-7|.|TRBV27|.
TGTGCCAGCAGTTTAGCCGGGAAGGAGTTCGAGCAGTACTTC
CASSLAGKEFEQYF
>TRBJ1-1|.|TRBV7-9|.
TGTGCCAGCAGCAACGGACGAGCTTTCTTT
CASSNGRAFF
>TRBJ2-5|.|TRBV7-3|.
TGTGCCAGCAGCTTAACCGACAGAGAAGAGACCCAGTACTTC
CASSLTDREETQYF
>TRBJ1-1|.|TRBV5-4|.
TGTGCCAGCAGCTCCTCGGCCATGAACACTGAAGCTTTCTTT
CASSSSAMNTEAFF
>TRBJ2-1|.|TRBV7-3|.
TGTGCCAGCAGCGCAACAGAGGGCTCCTACAATGAGCAGTTCTTC
CASSATEGSYNEQFF
>TRBJ2-6|.|TRBV9|TRBD1
TGTGCCAGCAGCACCCGGGACAGGGTAAACTCTGGGGCCAACGTCCTGACTTTC
CASSTRDRVNSGANVLTF
>TRBJ2-7|.|TRBV11-2|.
TGTGCCAGCAGCTTGGTGTTAACAGGGCCCTTGAGCACCTACGAGCAGTACTTC
CASSLVLTGPLSTYEQYF
>TRBJ2-7|.|TRBV10-3|.
TGTGCCATCAGTGATATGCCTGTCCCTAGCCGAACCTACGAGCAGTACTTC
CAISDMPVPSRTYEQYF
>TRBJ1-2|.|TRBV6-5|.
TGTGCCAGCAGGGCAGGTGGGGGGAGTAATGGCTACACCTTC
CASRAGGGSNGYTF
>TRBJ2-7|once|TRBV4-1|TRBD2
TGCGCCAGCAGCCAACCGACTAGCGGGGATCCCTACGAGCAGTACTTC
CASSQPTSGDPYEQYF
>TRBJ2-1|few|TRBV18|.
TGTGCCAGCTCACCCCTAGGCAACGAGCAGTTCTTC
CASSPLGNEQFF
>TRBJ2-1|.|TRBV29-1|.
TGCAGCGTTCCCGACAGGCCCCAGGGGCAGTTCTTC
CSVPDRPQGQFF
>TRBJ2-3|.|TRBV5-1|.
TGCGCCAGCAGCCAGGACAGCACAGATACGCAGTATTTT
CASSQDSTDTQYF
>TRBJ2-7|.|TRBV9|.
TGTGCCAGCAGCGTGGCAGGGGAGGACGAGCAGTACTTC
CASSVAGEDEQYF
>TRBJ2-5|.|TRBV7-2|.
TGTGCCACCAGCATGGGGGCGGAAGAGACCCAGTACTTC
CATSMGAEETQYF
>TRBJ2-3|.|TRBV9|TRBD2
TGTGCCAGCAGCGACGGACTAGCGGGGGGAAGAAGCACAGATACGCAGTATTTT
CASSDGLAGGRSTDTQYF
>TRBJ1-6|.|TRBV10-3|TRBD1
TGTGCCATCGGGACAGGGGAAAATTCACCCCTCCACTTT
CAIGTGENSPLHF
>TRBJ1-5|few|TRBV10-2|.
TGCGCCAGCAGTGACTACAGCACCAATCAGCCCCAGCATTTT
CASSDYSTNQPQHF
>TRBJ1-5|.|TRBV27|TRBD1
TGTGCCAGCCGAATGGGAGGGGGCGGCAATCAGCCCCAGCATTTT
CASRMGGGGNQPQHF
>TRBJ2-1|.|TRBV7-9|TRBD1
TGTGCCAGCAGCTCTCCGGCAAGGGGGCCGGGATACAATGAGCAGTTCTTC
CASSSPARGPGYNEQFF
>TRBJ2-5|.|TRBV14|TRBD1
TGTGCCAGCAGCCAAGATCTAGACAGGGGGAAAGAGACCCAGTACTTC
CASSQDLDRGKETQYF
>TRBJ1-1|.|TRBV7-2|.
TGTGCCAGCAGACACGACCGGGGGTATGAAGCTTTCTTT
CASRHDRGYEAFF
>TRBJ2-5|.|TRBV10-1|.
TGCGCCAGCAGTGAGACACTAGGCCAAGAGACCCAGTACTTC
CASSETLGQETQYF
>TRBJ1-2|.|TRBV6-6|.
TGTGCCAGCAGTTACTCGGAGGGAAAGAGTGTATGGAGCTACACCTTC
CASSYSEGKSVWSYTF
>TRBJ2-1|few|TRBV19|TRBD2
TGTGCCAGTAGTATACGGACTAGCGGACTTAATGAGCAGTTCTTC
CASSIRTSGLNEQFF
>TRBJ1-1|.|TRBV7-9|.
TGTGCCAGCAGCGTAGCATTCGGGAGGGGGGTTGACACTGAAGCTTTCTTT
CASSVAFGRGVDTEAFF
>TRBJ2-5|.|TRBV11-2|.
TGTGCCAGCAGCTCCGGGACAAAAGAGACCCAGTACTTC
CASSSGTKETQYF
>TRBJ2-7|once|TRBV6-1|.
TGTGCCAGCAGTGACACCGGGGCCGAGCAGTACTTC
CASSDTGAEQYF
>TRBJ1-4|medium-sized|TRBV11-2|.
TGTGCCAGCAGAGTCGTCGGGACTAATGAAAAACTGTTTTTT
CASRVVGTNEKLFF
>TRBJ1-2|.|TRBV5-6|.
TGTGCCAGCAGCTTGGTTCAGGACGGGGGCTATGGCTACACCTTC
CASSLVQDGGYGYTF
>TRBJ2-1|once|TRBV28|.
TGTGCCAGCAGTTTATATCCGGGAGAATACGGTGAGCAGTTCTTC
CASSLYPGEYGEQFF
>TRBJ2-1|once|TRBV7-9|TRBD2
TGTGCCAGCAGCCCTCCGCCCGGGACTAGCGGGGCTAATGAGCAGTTCTTC
CASSPPPGTSGANEQFF
>TRBJ1-3|few|TRBV5-6|TRBD1
TGTGCCAGCAGCTCACAGACAGGGACTGGAAACACCATATATTTT
CASSSQTGTGNTIYF
>TRBJ2-7|.|TRBV7-5|.
TGTGCCAGCAGCTTTAGCGGGGGCCCATCCTACGAGCAGTACTTC
CASSFSGGPSYEQYF
>TRBJ2-1|.|TRBV7-6|TRBD2
TGTGCCAGCAGCTCCCCGACTAGCGGGAGGACCACTTACATCAATGAGCAGTTCTTC
CASSSPTSGRTTYINEQFF
>TRBJ2-7|.|TRBV6-6|.
TGTGCCAGCAGTTACTACATCTCCTACGAGCAGTACTTC
CASSYYISYEQYF
>TRBJ2-2|.|TRBV4-2|TRBD2
TGTGCCAGCAGCCAAGATTTTCTAGCGGGCACCGGGGAGCTGTTTTTT
CASSQDFLAGTGELFF
>TRBJ2-5|.|TRBV11-3|.
TGTGCCAGCAGCTTAGGCCCCAGGGTCGCTTTAGAGACCCAGTACTTC
CASSLGPRVALETQYF
>TRBJ1-3|.|TRBV6-1|.
TGTGCCAGCAGTGAAGCTATTTTTTCCGGAAACACCATATATTTT
CASSEAIFSGNTIYF
>TRBJ2-5|.|TRBV28|TRBD1
TGTGCCAGCAGTCCTGGGGGACAGGGGGCAAAGACCCAGTACTTC
CASSPGGQGAKTQYF
>TRBJ2-7|.|TRBV20-1|TRBD1
TGCAGTGCTTTGACAGGGTTAGAGCAGTACTTC
CSALTGLEQYF
>TRBJ2-1|.|TRBV11-2|.
TGTGCCAGCAGCTTAGGGGTTGTTGGTAGCCACAATGAGCAGTTCTTC
CASSLGVVGSHNEQFF
>TRBJ2-7|.|TRBV5-1|.
TGCGCCAGCCACCCACCCCATTCCTACGAGCAGTACTTC
CASHPPHSYEQYF
>TRBJ1-3|.|TRBV4-1|.
TGCGCCAGCAGCCCGTACGGCTCTGGAAACACCATATATTTT
CASSPYGSGNTIYF
>TRBJ2-1|.|TRBV4-1|TRBD2
TGCGCCAGCAGCCAAGTCGGAACTAGCGGGAGCCCCTACAATGAGCAGTTCTTC
CASSQVGTSGSPYNEQFF
>TRBJ1-2|.|TRBV28|.
TGTGCCAACGCGCGGGCCCCCAACTATGGCTACACCTTC
CANARAPNYGYTF
>TRBJ2-7|.|TRBV28|.
TGTGCCAGCAGATCACTGGGAGACGAGCAGTACTTC
CASRSLGDEQYF
>TRBJ1-1|.|TRBV20-1|.
TGCAGTGCTAGGTGGCTCACTGAAGCTTTCTTT
CSARWLTEAFF
>TRBJ2-1|.|TRBV13|TRBD2
TGTGCCAGCAGCCCCCCTGGCGGGAGTTCCGGACTCTCAACTTCAAATGAGCAGTTCTTC
CASSPPGGSSGLSTSNEQFF